This passage covers 12 T cell receptor beta chains from one sample sequenced in a study of tumor-infiltrating lymphocytes in primary liver carcinoma (dated by TCRdb to about 2017). The run used an Illumina HiSeq 2500. Using a constant-region primer and ProtoScript II reverse transcriptase, TCRbeta-specific cDNA was reverse-transcribed from 500 ng total RNA. The TCRbeta libraries were prepared through three rounds of nested multiplex PCR following a slightly modified ARM-PCR procedure. Each of the first two PCR rounds ran for around 10 cycles using multiplex TRBV1-TRBV30 forward primers together with a Cbeta reverse primer. TCRdb reprocessing: public reads trimmed at Q25 with fastp, clones called with MiXCR, in-frame beta chains kept. When rows share a CDR3 protein, they turn into one entry using the most common DNA and genes. The sample profile shows 310,000 or so distinct CDR3 sequences; 50% to 60% of them were found once. The ten largest make up about a sixth of the sample.

TRIzol reagent was used to extract blood RNA from unsorted whole blood, while the DNeasy Blood & Tissue kit provided the germline DNA. The sequencing input was peripheral blood. These receptors were taken from a woman under 40 with primary liver carcinoma and hepatitis B virus infection.

The CDR3 region is CASSRSFDRGLAKNIQYF. CDR3 nucleotides: TGCGCCAGCAGCCGGAGCTTCGATAGGGGGCTAGCCAAAAACATTCAGTACTTC. V gene TRBV4-1 combines with J gene TRBJ2-4; 7 nucleotides agree with TRBD1. The CDR3 extends over 18 amino acids. Germline values: CDR1 MGHRA, CDR2 YSYEKL. V trimming: 4 bases; J trimming: 0 bases; junction bases outside the gene matches: 12.

The sample holds a few counts of this clonotype. The chain is built from TRBV5-4 and TRBJ2-7; 8 bases fit TRBD1. Germline assignment: CDR1 SGHNT and CDR2 YYREEE (reference sequence). CDR3 size: 14 residues. V trimming: 3 bases; J trimming: 2 bases; junction bases outside the gene matches: 4. The CDR3 nucleotides read TGTGCCAGCAGCTCACAGGGGGGTACCTACGAGCAGTACTTC. Translation gives CASSSQGGTYEQYF. The full variable domain, in which reference TRBV5-4 and TRBJ2-7 provide the parts outside the CDR3, is ETGVTQSPTHLIKTRGQQVTLRCSSQSGHNTVSWYQQALGQGPQFIFQYYREEENGRGNFPPRFSGLQFPNYSSELNVNALELDDSALYLCASSSQGGTYEQYFGPGTRLTVT.

Many counts were recorded for this clonotype. The chain has TRBV6-5 and TRBJ1-2, with D hard to call. This CDR3 region has 13 residues. V lost 2 bases, J lost 4 bases, and 8 bases lay in between. Germline CDR1 reads MNHEY; CDR2 reads SVGAGI. CDR3 coding DNA: TGTGCCAGCAGTTACAATCGGATCTATGGCTACACCTTC. Translated, it gives CASSYNRIYGYTF.

About this clonotype: As the CDR3 is not closed by the conserved phenylalanine or tryptophan, this likely results from a read error. The chain carries TRBV11-1 and TRBJ2-3, with a possible D match to TRBD1 (6 bases). CDR1 and CDR2 from the germline V gene are SGHAT and FQDESV (reference sequence). The V and J ends lost 5 bases and 2 bases respectively, with 17 bases between them. This CDR3 is 16 amino acids long. The CDR3 DNA sequence: TGTGCCAGCAGCGGAGGACGGACAGCGTACACAGATACGCAGTATTTA. Protein sequence: CASSGGRTAYTDTQYL.

Turning to this clonotype: Its ends do not fully match the called genes, so a read error is possible. The chain joins TRBV4-1 to TRBJ2-3, with 11 nucleotides matching TRBD2. CDR3 length: 16 amino acids. Germline CDR1 and CDR2: MGHRA and YSYEKL. CDR3 protein: CASNQPGLADTDTHYF. The CDR3 DNA follows: TGCGCCAGCAACCAACCGGGACTAGCGGACACAGATACGCACTATTTT.

Points on this clonotype: The junction differs from germline at one of its ends, possibly a read error. The V gene is TRBV29-1, the J gene TRBJ2-3, with D possibly being TRBD2 (6 bases). The CDR3 sequence is 14 residues long. Germline V lookup: CDR1 SQVTM, CDR2 ANQGSEA. For the CDR3, the DNA is TGCAACTCCTCAGACGGGAGAAGCATAGATACGCAGTATTTT. Protein: CNSSDGRSIDTQYF.

This chain uses TRBV12-3 or TRBV12-4 with TRBJ2-7, with a tentative D call TRBD1 (6 bases). Trimming removed 4 bases at V and 2 bases at J, with 15 bases between. CDR3 length: 15 residues. CDR3 bases: TGTGCCAGCAGTTGGGGTGGGGGCGCGCCCTACGAGCAGTACTTC. Protein product: CASSWGGGAPYEQYF.

Points on this clonotype: This could be a read error, since a much larger clone is one nucleotide away. The chain uses TRBV6-5 and TRBJ2-7; D unclear. CDR3 length: 13 amino acids. Germline V gives CDR1 MNHEY, CDR2 SVGAGI. CDR3 sequence: CASSYGGAYEEYF. In DNA, the CDR3 is TGTGCCAGCAGTTACGGCGGCGCCTACGAGGAGTACTTC.

This clonotype was recorded at least ten times. The genes are TRBV14 and TRBJ2-3, with 10 bases identical to TRBD2. The CDR3 spans 17 residues. With 2 bases clipped from V and 6 bases from J, the junction kept 11 bases outside the gene matches. Germline V gene sequence: CDR1 SGHDN, CDR2 FVKESK. CDR3 protein: CASSQITSGKARDTQYF. The CDR3 nucleotides are TGTGCCAGCAGCCAAATAACTAGCGGGAAAGCCAGGGATACGCAGTATTTT.

This clonotype occurred once. Compared with germline, one end of the junction differs, possibly owing to a read error. J is TRBJ1-2 and V is TRBV6-1, with a possible D match to TRBD1 (6 bases). Germline loops: CDR1 MNHNS, CDR2 SASEGT. The CDR3 spans 13 residues. CDR3 loop: CTSSDGGAQGYTF. In DNA, the CDR3 is TGTACCAGCAGTGATGGGGGGGCGCAGGGCTACACCTTC.

This chain joins TRBV28 and TRBJ2-1, with D possibly being TRBD2 (5 bases). With 5 bases removed from V and 0 bases from J, the gap between germline ends came to 14 bases. The length of the CDR3 is 16 residues. The V gene's germline CDR1 is MDHEN and CDR2 SYDVKM. CDR3 in amino acids: CASSLPSLSSYNEQFF. The CDR3 DNA reads TGTGCCAGCAGTCTCCCTAGCCTTAGCTCCTACAATGAGCAGTTCTTC.

Of note for this clonotype: Possible read error: a much larger clone is one base away. This sequence joins TRBV6-6 and TRBJ1-1, with no clear D. Germline V gene sequence: CDR1 MNHNY, CDR2 SVGAGI (reference sequence). Trimming pared 8 bases from V and 4 bases from J, leaving 20 bases between. The CDR3 length is 15 residues. As DNA, the CDR3 is TGTGCCAGCCGGAGAGACACCGTGGGGTTCACTGAAGCTTTCTTT. Protein: CASRRDTVGFTEAFF.